A single sample is the source of the 4 T cell receptor beta chains below, sequenced in a study of tissue T cells after allogeneic stem cell transplantation. TCRdb's table, derived via immunoSEQ multiplex PCR, lists solely in-frame clones and lacks some. In the table there are over 40,000 clones, roughly 73% of which are singletons. The sample consisted of sorted cells pooled from one or two spleens. The receptors stem from a pool of C57BL/6 mice in good health.

This clone was picked up a small number of times. Gene labels here are mouse ones. The read terminates 1 residue before the CDR3 end, so the remaining end is supplied by the germline J gene. The rearrangement links TRBV3 to TRBJ2-7, with 8 bases lining up with TRBD1. Germline lookup yields CDR1 SNHLY and CDR2 FYNGKV (reference sequence). The V gene end was trimmed by 3 bases and the J gene end by 5 bases; junction bases not matched to a gene: 0. This CDR3 has 12 residues. The sequenced CDR3 bases are TGTGCCAGCAGCTTGACAGGGGATGAACAGTAC. Translated: CASSLTGDEQY. The whole CDR3 sequence is CASSLTGDEQYF.

This clone was seen a few times. Gene names and germline match the mouse. The read finishes 1 residue shy of the CDR3 end, and the germline J gene is used to complete it. This chain connects TRBV2 to TRBJ2-7; TRBD2 matches 9 bases. The germline gives CDR1 LGHNA, CDR2 YSYQKL. V dropped 0 bases and J dropped 7; count of bases not matched to a gene: 7. This CDR3 is built from 15 residues. The covered CDR3 bases are TGTGCCAGCAGCCAAGATATGGGGGGGCGCAGAGAACAGTAC. This translates into CASSQDMGGRREQY. The whole CDR3 reads CASSQDMGGRREQYF.

About this clone: The gene names given are mouse names. The CDR3 goes on 1 residue after the read ends, and that part is filled in from the germline J gene. V gene TRBV13-2 combines with J gene TRBJ2-5, with TRBD2 matching over 7 bases. Germline V lookup: CDR1 NNHNN, CDR2 SYGAGS (reference sequence). This CDR3 has 15 amino acids. Trimming at V came to 0 bases and at J to 4 bases, leaving 5 bases not matched to a gene. The CDR3 sequence: CASGDARGGEDTQYF. The part of the CDR3 DNA that was read is TGTGCCAGCGGTGATGCTCGGGGGGGGGAAGACACCCAGTAC.

This clone was picked up a small number of times. Mouse names are used for the genes. Read data end 1 residue before the CDR3 end; the end is taken from the germline J gene. This rearrangement joins TRBV2 to TRBJ1-5; D possibly corresponds to TRBD1 (6 bases). V lost 4 bases to trimming and J lost 1 base, with 11 bases between them. The CDR3 spans 15 residues. Germline values: CDR1 LGHNA, CDR2 YSYQKL. The CDR3 here is CASSPPGTNNQAPLF. Incomplete CDR3 DNA: TGTGCCAGCAGCCCCCCCGGGACAAACAACCAGGCTCCGCTT.